The clone carrying this T cell receptor (beta chain) was seen a few times. What it recognizes is unknown. The germline CDR1 and CDR2 sequences are MNHNS and SASEGT. V trimming: 3 bases; J trimming: 4 bases; junction bases outside the gene matches: 10. CDR3 size: 17 residues. This sample was included in a study of T cells in Graves' hyperthyroidism and ophthalmopathy. Whole-study results and caveats: In validation, the model predicted ophthalmopathy. These predictions came a median about 6.2 months before onset. Most thyroid clonotypes expanded above 0.001 were also detected in blood.

What was amplified from RNA transcripts were TCR beta CDR3 regions. RT-PCR in the first round (using the HTBI primer set) targeted the TCR CDR3. TCRdb fed the multiplex PCR reads into MiXCR, producing one record per CDR3 protein. The sample contains around 700,000 distinct CDR3 sequences, 18% of which appear only once. This sequence originates from a woman aged 45-59 years with Graves' hyperthyroidism that later progressed to Graves' ophthalmopathy. The sample comprised blood. This rearrangement joins TRBV6-1 to TRBJ1-1, with 11 bases fitting TRBD1. CDR3 DNA sequence: TGTGCCAGCAGTGACCTAGGACAGGGGGCGAAGGGCACTGAAGCTTTCTTT. Encoded protein: CASSDLGQGAKGTEAFF.